The 13 T cell receptor beta chains below come from one sample, sequenced in a study of beta chain features in type 1 diabetes. Isolated RNA was reverse transcribed in full, so expressed TCRB transcripts were sequenced. Data came from immunoSEQ multiplex PCR; TCRdb stores just in-frame clones and leaves some out. The data contain 35,000 or so clones, 64% of them seen just once; the ten biggest clones take up around 2%. Sequencing used Tregs from blood. The receptor set was obtained from a woman under 40 in good health.

The J gene is TRBJ2-7, the V gene TRBV4-2; 7 nucleotides agree with TRBD2. Germline trimming cut 0 bases from V and 2 bases from J; bases unmatched to any gene: 10. The germline V gene encodes CDR1 LGHNA and CDR2 YNFKEQ. The CDR3 contains 17 residues. CDR3 region: CASSQDRVGAGTYEQYF. CDR3 sequence (DNA): TGTGCCAGCAGCCAAGATAGGGTGGGAGCGGGAACCTACGAGCAGTACTTC.

The V and J genes are TRBV27 and TRBJ2-1; D may be TRBD2 (6 bases). V shed 8 bases and J shed 7 bases, with 12 bases lying between them. CDR3 size: 12 residues. Germline CDR1 is MNHEY and CDR2 is SMNVEV (reference sequence). CDR3 protein: CASRVRGNEQFF. In DNA form, the CDR3 reads TGTGCCAGCCGCGTGCGGGGTAATGAGCAGTTCTTC.

CDR3 coding DNA: TGTGCCAGCAGTGAACTCGGGACTAGAAGCTACGAGCAGTACTTC. Translated: CASSELGTRSYEQYF. The gene calls are TRBV25-1 and TRBJ2-7; 8 bases match TRBD2. This CDR3 comprises 15 residues. J was trimmed by 3 bases and V by 2 bases; bases with no gene match: 6. Germline assignment: CDR1 MGHDK and CDR2 SYGVNS.

The chain recombines TRBV4-3 with TRBJ2-3, with 14 bases lining up with TRBD2. The germline V gene has CDR1 LGHNA and CDR2 YSLEER. The CDR3 covers 17 residues. Trimming took 3 bases from V and 9 from J; bases not matched to a gene: 11. The CDR3 spells CASSQGLAGVTMGTQYF. The CDR3 DNA follows: TGCGCCAGCAGCCAGGGACTAGCGGGGGTGACCATGGGGACGCAGTATTTT.

This clone appeared a few times. The V gene is TRBV7-9, the J gene TRBJ2-5; D might be TRBD2 (5 bases). The CDR3 spans 15 residues. Germline CDR1 and CDR2: SEHNR and FQNEAQ (reference sequence). V lost 6 bases and J lost 5, with 19 bases in between. CDR3 sequence: CASSPNGGQLETQYF. As DNA, the CDR3 is TGTGCCAGCAGTCCCAATGGCGGGCAATTGGAGACCCAGTACTTC. Looking up the rest from reference TRBV7-9 and TRBJ2-5 gives the full variable domain: DTGVSQNPRHKITKRGQNVTFRCDPISEHNRLYWYRQTLGQGPEFLTYFQNEAQLEKSRLLSDRFSAERPKGSFSTLEIQRTEQGDSAMYLCASSPNGGQLETQYFGPGTRLLVL.

The gene calls are TRBV27 and TRBJ1-2; the match to TRBD1 covers 12 bases. Germline CDR1 reads MNHEY; CDR2 reads SMNVEV (reference sequence). CDR3 length: 16 residues. The J segment lost 7 bases and the V segment lost 5 bases, leaving 11 bases of the junction unmatched. The CDR3 loop reads CASSPQPGQGAFGYTF. The CDR3, as DNA: TGTGCCAGCAGTCCCCAACCGGGACAGGGGGCGTTTGGCTACACCTTC.

The rearrangement joins TRBV13 to TRBJ1-1; D call uncertain. V was trimmed by 5 bases and J by 4 bases, leaving 8 bases between them. The CDR3 is made up of 12 amino acids. From germline, CDR1 is PRHDT and CDR2 FYEKMQ (reference sequence). The CDR3 sequence is CASSHYTTEAFF. As DNA, the CDR3 is TGTGCCAGCAGCCACTATACCACTGAAGCTTTCTTT. Supplemented by reference TRBV13 and TRBJ1-1, the full variable domain reads AAGVIQSPRHLIKEKRETATLKCYPIPRHDTVYWYQQGPGQDPQFLISFYEKMQSDKGSIPDRFSAQQFSDYHSELNMSSLELGDSALYFCASSHYTTEAFFGQGTRLTVV.

The V and J genes are TRBV7-9 and TRBJ2-1, with 15 bases fitting TRBD2. Germline V gives CDR1 SEHNR, CDR2 FQNEAQ (reference sequence). This CDR3 has 18 residues. V lost 4 bases, J lost 2 bases, and 6 bases stayed unmatched. CDR3 region: CASSWGLAGGPPYNEQFF. In DNA form, the CDR3 reads TGTGCCAGCAGCTGGGGACTAGCGGGAGGACCGCCCTACAATGAGCAGTTCTTC.

There are a few counts of this clone. V is TRBV7-9 and J is TRBJ1-3, with 8 bases fitting TRBD1. Germline lookup yields CDR1 SEHNR and CDR2 FQNEAQ (reference sequence). The V gene end was trimmed by 2 bases and the J gene end by 0 bases; junction bases not matched to a gene: 3. This CDR3 is 16 amino acids long. CDR3 nucleotides: TGTGCCAGCAGCTTAAGGACAGGGAACTCTGGAAACACCATATATTTT. Its translation is CASSLRTGNSGNTIYF.

This clone has a single count. The chain carries TRBV5-4 and TRBJ2-5, with 7 bases matching TRBD1. The V and J ends lost 3 bases and 5 bases, in that order; junction bases with no gene match: 4. This CDR3 region has 13 residues. Germline CDR1 and CDR2: SGHNT and YYREEE (reference sequence). The CDR3 loop reads CASSYGQEETQYF. CDR3 bases: TGTGCCAGCAGCTACGGACAGGAGGAGACCCAGTACTTC.

CDR3 nucleotides: TGCGCCAGCAGCTTGGGACTAGCGGGGTACAATGAGCAGTTCTTC. Translated, it gives CASSLGLAGYNEQFF. The J gene is TRBJ2-1, the V gene TRBV5-1, with 11 bases identical to TRBD2. Germline CDR1 SGHRS, CDR2 YFSETQ. The CDR3 length is 15 residues. With V trimmed by 0 bases and J by 4 bases, 0 bases remained unmatched.

This sequence joins TRBV13 and TRBJ2-1; D may be TRBD2 (5 bases). The CDR3 runs to 13 residues. Germline V gene sequence: CDR1 PRHDT, CDR2 FYEKMQ (reference sequence). Trimming took 4 bases from V and 11 from J, leaving 15 bases between them. This CDR3 reads CASSSLAGGQQFF. The CDR3 DNA is TGTGCCAGCAGCTCCCTCGCCGGAGGCCAGCAGTTCTTC.

V is TRBV29-1 and J is TRBJ1-2, with D possibly being TRBD1 (5 bases). This CDR3 is 13 amino acids long. CDR1 SQVTM and CDR2 ANQGSEA come from the germline V gene. The V gene lost 5 bases and the J gene lost 0 bases, with 10 bases spanning the gap. CDR3 bases: TGCAGCGTTCCTGACAGAACTAACTATGGCTACACCTTC. It encodes CSVPDRTNYGYTF.